The 15 T cell receptor beta chains presented below share a single source sample, sequenced in a study of T cells after yellow fever vaccination. TCRdb ran MiXCR on the 5' RACE reads and lists one entry per CDR3 protein. Counted here are 340,000 or so distinct CDR3 sequences, approximately 12% occurring once; the ten biggest clones make up 3% to 4%. This specimen consisted of CD4+ T cells sorted from PBMCs, obtained 15 days after the yellow fever booster vaccination. Receptors were obtained from a man aged 18 to 30 who received the YFV17D yellow fever vaccine.

The chain has TRBV30 and TRBJ1-5, with a possible D match to TRBD1 (5 bases). Germline V gives CDR1 GTSNPN, CDR2 SVGIG (reference sequence). Deletions cut 4 bases from V and 9 bases from J, with 13 bases between. This CDR3 spans 12 amino acids. Here the CDR3 reads CAWNAGEGPQHF. The CDR3 DNA reads TGTGCCTGGAACGCGGGGGAGGGGCCCCAGCATTTT. Based on the CDR3 plus reference TRBV30 and TRBJ1-5, the full variable domain is SQTIHQWPATLVQPVGSPLSLECTVEGTSNPNLYWYRQAAGRGLQLLFYSVGIGQISSEVPQNLSASRPQDRQFILSSKKLLLSDSGFYLCAWNAGEGPQHFGDGTRLSIL.

Ten or more counts support this clonotype. The chain joins TRBV7-2 to TRBJ2-1; D is tentatively TRBD1 or TRBD2 (5 bases each). V lost 5 bases to trimming and J lost 7 bases, with 15 bases between them. This CDR3 comprises 14 residues. Germline CDR1 is SGHTA and CDR2 is FQGNSA. The CDR3, as DNA: TGTGCCAGCAGCCGAGGGGAGCTCTTGAATGAGCAGTTCTTC. Encoded protein: CASSRGELLNEQFF.

In nucleotides, the CDR3 is TGTGCCATCAGACAGGGCGGCTACGAGCAGTACTTC. It yields the protein CAIRQGGYEQYF. This chain connects TRBV10-3 to TRBJ2-7, with a possible D match to TRBD1 (6 bases). CDR1 ENHRY and CDR2 SYGVKD come from the germline V gene. This CDR3 is 12 amino acids long. V was clipped by 6 bases and J by 3 bases, with 9 bases between them.

This clonotype was detected only a few times. The CDR3 region has the DNA TGCGCCAGCGTAGAGGGATCTCACACAGATACGCAGTATTTT. This codes for CASVEGSHTDTQYF. The chain combines TRBV5-1 with TRBJ2-3; TRBD2 is a possible D gene (5 bases). Trimming took 7 bases from V and 2 from J, leaving 14 bases between them. The CDR3 contains 14 residues. Germline V gene lookup returns CDR1 SGHRS and CDR2 YFSETQ.

The chain combines TRBV19 with TRBJ2-5; 7 nucleotides match TRBD2. V was clipped by 7 bases and J by 4 bases; unmatched bases: 6. This CDR3 is 13 amino acids long. From germline, CDR1 is LNHDA and CDR2 SQIVND (reference sequence). The CDR3 DNA is TGTGCCAGTACCAAGCGGGGTGGAGAGACCCAGTACTTC. It specifies CASTKRGGETQYF.

This clonotype turned up a few times. This sequence joins TRBV20-1 and TRBJ2-2; no firm D call. Germline CDR1 DFQATT, CDR2 SNEGSKA (reference sequence). This CDR3 is 12 amino acids long. V was clipped by 2 bases and J by 6 bases, with 7 bases between them. CDR3 protein: CSARYGAGELFF. As DNA, the CDR3 is TGCAGTGCTAGATATGGGGCCGGGGAGCTGTTTTTT.

J is TRBJ2-3 and V is TRBV7-7; D is unresolved. Looked up from germline, CDR1 is SSHAT and CDR2 is FNYEAQ (reference sequence). Trimming cost V 3 bases and J 6 bases, with 10 bases left between them. CDR3 size: 13 residues. The CDR3 nucleotides are TGTGCCAGCAGCTTCGGTCCGGGCGATACGCAGTATTTT. Translation gives CASSFGPGDTQYF.

V and J are TRBV18 and TRBJ2-1; the match to TRBD1 covers 7 bases. The CDR3 runs to 15 residues. J gave up 3 bases and V 3 bases, and 5 bases lay outside the gene matches. Germline values: CDR1 KGHSH, CDR2 LQKENI. CDR3 residues: CASSPPGTVYNEQFF. In DNA form, the CDR3 reads TGTGCCAGCTCACCCCCCGGGACAGTCTACAATGAGCAGTTCTTC.

This CDR3 is CASSQGLGGRIGEKLFF. The CDR3 nucleotides are TGCGCCAGCAGCCAAGGATTAGGGGGGCGCATTGGGGAAAAACTGTTTTTT. The chain is built from TRBV4-1 and TRBJ1-4, with a weak D call TRBD1 (6 bases). Germline V lookup: CDR1 MGHRA, CDR2 YSYEKL. The V end lost 1 base, the J end lost 8 bases, and 20 bases lay between the germline ends. The CDR3 loop spans 17 amino acids.

The V call is TRBV28, the J call TRBJ2-6; 9 bases agree with TRBD1. This CDR3 spans 17 amino acids. Trimming removed 6 bases from V and 4 bases from J; junction bases left unmatched: 10. CDR1 is MDHEN and CDR2 is SYDVKM in the germline V gene. CDR3 nucleotide sequence: TGTGCCAGCAGACCCGGGACAGGGCGATCCGGGGCCAACGTCCTGACTTTC. Its translation is CASRPGTGRSGANVLTF.

This clonotype showed up just a few times. The genes are TRBV27 and TRBJ1-2, with a weak D call TRBD1 (6 bases). This CDR3 is 14 amino acids long. The V gene lost 6 bases and the J gene lost 2 bases, with 13 bases spanning the gap. CDR1 and CDR2 (germline): MNHEY, SMNVEV (reference sequence). CDR3 residues: CASRGGGTNYGYTF. CDR3 DNA sequence: TGTGCCAGCAGGGGAGGCGGGACAAACTATGGCTACACCTTC.

This clonotype was found a few times. The gene calls are TRBV6-2 or TRBV6-3 and TRBJ1-1, with D perhaps TRBD1 (6 bases). Deletions cut 6 bases from V and 2 bases from J, with 16 bases between. In germline, CDR1 is MNHEY, CDR2 SVGEGT. The CDR3 spans 15 residues. This CDR3 reads CASSPGGAGNTEAFF. CDR3 nucleotides: TGTGCCAGCAGCCCGGGGGGGGCCGGAAACACTGAAGCTTTCTTT.

This clonotype has at least ten counts. V is TRBV27 and J is TRBJ2-7; D is possibly TRBD2 (5 bases). This CDR3 has 13 residues. V shed 6 bases and J shed 2 bases, with 11 bases lying between them. CDR1 and CDR2 (germline): MNHEY, SMNVEV (reference sequence). This CDR3 is CASREDPTYEQYF. The CDR3 bases are TGTGCCAGCAGGGAGGACCCCACCTACGAGCAGTACTTC.

This chain connects TRBV2 to TRBJ2-3; D is unresolved. Germline V gene lookup returns CDR1 SNHLY and CDR2 FYNNEI. The V and J ends lost 3 bases and 3 bases respectively, with 10 bases between them. The CDR3 covers 14 residues. The CDR3 reads CASSDKVTTDTQYF. CDR3 DNA sequence: TGTGCCAGCAGTGATAAAGTGACTACAGATACGCAGTATTTT. The full variable domain, its missing parts supplied by reference TRBV2 and TRBJ2-3, is EPEVTQTPSHQVTQMGQEVILRCVPISNHLYFYWYRQILGQKVEFLVSFYNNEISEKSEIFDDQFSVERPDGSNFTLKIRSTKLEDSAMYFCASSDKVTTDTQYFGPGTRLTVL.

The chain employs TRBV11-3 and TRBJ2-1; perhaps TRBD2 as D (5 bases). With 5 bases removed from V and 7 bases from J, the gap between germline ends came to 18 bases. Germline V gene lookup returns CDR1 SGHNT and CDR2 YENEEA. The CDR3 contains 15 residues. The DNA for the CDR3 is TGTGCCAGCAGCCCAGCGGTGGTGCTTATGAATGAGCAGTTCTTC. This encodes CASSPAVVLMNEQFF.